This entry features one T cell receptor beta chain sequence. This sample was included in a study of cytomegalovirus exposure and HLA in healthy donors. Primers: 60 Vbeta forward and 13 Jbeta reverse. Assay: immunoSEQ multiplex PCR; the TCRdb copy retains only in-frame clones and omits some. The sample records some 130,000 clones, over 75% being singletons. The source of this sequence is a woman between 35 and 50 years old in good health and CMV-seropositive. Sequenced sample: PBMCs.

CDR3 residues: CASRSAGGRGLETQYF. The CDR3 DNA is TGTGCCAGCAGGTCTGCGGGGGGCCGGGGTTTAGAGACCCAGTACTTC. The genes are TRBV5-4 and TRBJ2-5, with TRBD2 identical over 8 bases. Trimming at V came to 5 bases and at J to 4 bases, leaving 13 bases not matched to a gene. The CDR3 is made up of 16 amino acids. Germline V gene sequence: CDR1 SGHNT, CDR2 YYREEE (reference sequence).